This T cell receptor (beta chain) was sequenced in a study of T cells in localized non-small cell lung cancer. Overall study findings and caveats: Within adjacent lung there appeared a median around 57 of the top 100 tumor clones. Uninvolved adjacent lung had the highest recorded T cell clonality, with tumor below it.

Concerning this clone: The antigen remains unidentified.

The CDR3 is made up of 14 amino acids. Germline-derived CDR1 and CDR2 are SGDLS and YYNGEE. With 0 bases removed from V and 2 bases from J, the gap between germline ends came to 8 bases. Produced via immunoSEQ multiplex PCR; TCRdb's table is partial and in-frame only. This table holds 39,000 or so clones, 83% found once. Source: PBMCs, taken before any cancer treatment. This sequence joins TRBV9 and TRBJ2-5; D possibly corresponds to TRBD2 (5 bases). This receptor was obtained from a man aged 40 to 75 with stage II lung adenocarcinoma. The CDR3 is CASSVAAVQETQYF. As DNA, the CDR3 is TGTGCCAGCAGCGTAGCAGCGGTACAAGAGACCCAGTACTTC.